This entry describes one T cell receptor beta chain. Its antigen remains unidentified. Measured with immunoSEQ multiplex PCR; TCRdb has only the in-frame clones, and not every one. The sample includes about 47,000 clones, 87% of them seen just once. The CDR3 is 13 residues long. Trimming cost V 2 bases and J 6 bases, with 14 bases left between them. The germline V gene has CDR1 GTSNPN and CDR2 SVGIG (reference sequence). These data come from a study of OX40 agonist ivuxolimab in advanced cancers. The wider study: It was ivuxolimab, an agonistic anti-OX40 (CD134) antibody, that patients were treated with. Partial responses, seen in three patients, involved one hepatocellular carcinoma and two cutaneous melanomas.

Blood got drawn at baseline, again on cycle 4 day 1, and then on cycle 7 day 1. The study, taken as a whole, reports: Both blood CD4+ and CD8+ T cells showed clonal growth by week 6 at 0.1 to 3.0 mg/kg.

This sequence joins TRBV30 and TRBJ2-7, with D possibly matching TRBD1 (6 bases). The starting material was CD4+ or CD8+ T cells sorted from blood, obtained in a trial of the OX40 agonist ivuxolimab. The sequence was collected from an adult with an advanced solid tumor such as melanoma, head and neck, liver or kidney cancer. CDR3 DNA: TGTGCCTGGAGTCCTACCGCAGGGGTCGAGCAGTACTTC. It translates to CAWSPTAGVEQYF.